These 8 T cell receptor beta chains were all obtained from the same sample, sequenced in a study of T-cell memory formation after mild COVID-19. TCRdb used MiXCR to reprocess the 5' RACE reads, holding one entry per CDR3 protein. The top ten clones hold approximately 13% of a sample with a few hundred thousand distinct CDR3 sequences, approximately 27% of them seen once. The sequenced sample consisted of PBMCs or a T cell subset sorted from them (not recorded which). These receptors came from an adult woman who had mild COVID-19 (a few samples of this study predate the infection). Cell type and time point are not known.

The chain is built from TRBV6-5 and TRBJ2-3, with 11 bases matching TRBD2. This CDR3 is built from 16 residues. The germline gives CDR1 MNHEY, CDR2 SVGAGI. With V trimmed by 5 bases and J by 5 bases, 9 bases remained unmatched. CDR3 region: CASSRTSGGRRDTQYF. The CDR3 bases are TGTGCCAGCAGTCGAACTAGCGGGGGCCGACGAGATACGCAGTATTTT.

In its sample, this clonotype was seen a few times. The chain carries TRBV5-6 and TRBJ2-2; D unresolved. This CDR3 is 14 amino acids long. The V end was cut by 1 base, the J end by 4 bases, with 8 bases between. Germline V gene sequence: CDR1 SGHDT, CDR2 YYEEEE. The CDR3 spells CASSLPGPTGELFF. The CDR3, as DNA: TGTGCCAGCAGCTTGCCCGGGCCCACCGGGGAGCTGTTTTTT.

This clonotype was found a few times. The chain is built from TRBV4-2 and TRBJ2-3; D gene uncertain. The V end lost 0 bases, the J end lost 6 bases, and 22 bases lay between the germline ends. From germline, CDR1 is LGHNA and CDR2 YNFKEQ. The CDR3 is 18 amino acids. In DNA form, the CDR3 reads TGTGCCAGCAGCCAAGAATCGCGCGGAGTTGATGCGAGGGATACGCAGTATTTT. The encoded protein is CASSQESRGVDARDTQYF.

The genes are TRBV6-6 and TRBJ1-1; D possibly corresponds to TRBD1 (6 bases). This CDR3 contains 14 residues. From germline, CDR1 is MNHNY and CDR2 SVGAGI (reference sequence). Between the trimmed V and J ends, which lost 4 bases and 3 bases, there was a span of 12 bases. The DNA of the CDR3 is TGTGCCAGCAGTTGGCAGGGGTCGGACACTGAAGCTTTCTTT. Residues: CASSWQGSDTEAFF.

This clonotype was counted a few times. The genes are TRBV5-1 and TRBJ2-7, with unresolved D. V lost 0 bases to trimming and J lost 6 bases, with 19 bases between them. CDR1 is SGHRS, CDR2 YFSETQ, per germline. The CDR3 is 16 residues long. The CDR3 nucleotides are TGCGCCAGCAGCTTGGATAGTAAGCCAGGCGGAAGCGAGCAGTACTTC. Its protein product is CASSLDSKPGGSEQYF.

The chain is built from TRBV6-5 and TRBJ2-5; tentative D call: TRBD1 (5 bases). Per the germline V gene, CDR1 is MNHEY and CDR2 is SVGAGI. V gave up 2 bases and J gave up 5 bases, with 15 bases separating them. This CDR3 has 15 amino acids. The CDR3, as DNA: TGTGCCAGCAGTTACGATGTTAGCCCAGGGGAGACCCAGTACTTC. Amino acid sequence: CASSYDVSPGETQYF.

V and J are TRBV6-5 and TRBJ2-2; 7 bases are a match to TRBD1. The CDR3 contains 15 residues. The V gene's germline CDR1 is MNHEY and CDR2 SVGAGI. The ends lost 10 bases at V and 7 bases at J; junction bases unmatched: 15. This CDR3 reads CATSTGVGSDGELFF. In DNA, the CDR3 is TGTGCCACCAGCACAGGGGTGGGTTCCGACGGGGAGCTGTTTTTT.

The chain has TRBV12-3 or TRBV12-4 and TRBJ2-1; D remains ambiguous. The germline V and J ends were trimmed by 7 bases and 2 bases, with 6 bases remaining between them. This CDR3 region has 12 residues. The CDR3 bases are TGTGCCAGCACCCCCACCTACAATGAGCAGTTCTTC. Protein product: CASTPTYNEQFF.